Each of the 17 T cell receptor beta chains below was sequenced from the same sample in a study of T cells in Graves' hyperthyroidism and ophthalmopathy. The source material, RNA transcripts, was used to amplify TCR beta CDR3 regions. TCR CDR3 regions were first amplified by RT-PCR with HTBI primers. TCRdb passed the multiplex PCR reads through MiXCR, listing each CDR3 protein once. The table has 650,000 to 700,000 distinct CDR3 sequences, around a sixth seen once. The sample consisted of blood. Receptor source: a man aged 50-60 years with Graves' hyperthyroidism.

This clonotype was seen many times. The CDR3 spells CASSYPFLASGTNVLTF. CDR3 nucleotides: TGTGCCAGCAGTTACCCCTTCCTCGCTTCGGGCACCAACGTCCTGACTTTC. The V gene is TRBV6-6, the J gene TRBJ2-6; D is undetermined. This CDR3 region has 17 residues. Germline V gene lookup returns CDR1 MNHNY and CDR2 SVGAGI (reference sequence). V gave up 2 bases and J gave up 8 bases, with 19 bases separating them.

This clonotype was counted at least ten times. The chain uses TRBV6-1 and TRBJ1-5; perhaps TRBD1 as D (6 bases). The CDR3 is 14 amino acids. Germline V gene sequence: CDR1 MNHNS, CDR2 SASEGT. Between the trimmed V and J ends, which lost 8 bases and 2 bases, there was a span of 13 bases. CDR3 residues: CASGARGGNQPQHF. The DNA for the CDR3 is TGTGCCAGCGGGGCCAGGGGCGGCAATCAGCCCCAGCATTTT.

Concerning this clonotype itself: Just one base apart from a much larger clone, this may be a read error. V usage is TRBV2 and J usage is TRBJ1-2; 9 nucleotides agree with TRBD1. CDR3 length equals 17 residues. CDR1 is SNHLY and CDR2 is FYNNEI in the germline V gene. CDR3 amino acids: CANSERGQGFGDYGYTF. The CDR3 nucleotides are TGTGCCAACAGTGAAAGGGGACAGGGTTTTGGGGACTATGGCTACACCTTC.

V gene TRBV7-9 combines with J gene TRBJ2-3; no firm D call. There are 14 residues in the CDR3. Germline V gene lookup returns CDR1 SEHNR and CDR2 FQNEAQ (reference sequence). V lost 1 base and J 7 bases, leaving 12 bases between the germline ends. This CDR3 reads CASSLEGPFYTQYF. The DNA for the CDR3 is TGTGCCAGCAGCTTAGAAGGACCTTTTTATACGCAGTATTTT.

This clonotype has a count of ten or more. For the CDR3, the DNA is TGTGCCAGTAGTGGAAGGGGGGAACTAGCGGGAGGGCGCTCCTACAATGAGCAGTTCTTC. Translated, it gives CASSGRGELAGGRSYNEQFF. V gene TRBV19 combines with J gene TRBJ2-1, with TRBD2 matching over 13 bases. There are 20 residues in the CDR3. Germline CDR1 LNHDA, CDR2 SQIVND (reference sequence). The ends lost 5 bases at V and 0 bases at J; junction bases unmatched: 13.

This clonotype was counted at least ten times. The J gene is TRBJ1-4, the V gene TRBV12-3 or TRBV12-4, with D perhaps matching TRBD1 (5 bases). The CDR3 runs to 15 residues. V lost 5 bases and J 4 bases, leaving 14 bases between the germline ends. CDR3 in DNA: TGTGCCAGCAGTCTGGGACGGCTTCTTAATGAAAAACTGTTTTTT. Its translation: CASSLGRLLNEKLFF.

CDR3 in DNA: TGTGCCAGCAGCCAAGATGGAGGCAGCGGGAGTGGAGATACGCAGTATTTT. It is translated as CASSQDGGSGSGDTQYF. V and J are TRBV4-2 and TRBJ2-3, with 8 bases aligning to TRBD2. V lost 0 bases and J lost 5; bases outside the gene matches: 10. Germline values: CDR1 LGHNA, CDR2 YNFKEQ. CDR3 length: 17 residues.

This clonotype was seen ten or more times. The chain combines TRBV6-2 or TRBV6-3 with TRBJ2-1, with D tentatively TRBD2 (5 bases). CDR1 and CDR2 (germline): MNHEY, SVGEGT. Trimming removed 5 bases from V and 0 bases from J, with 17 bases in between. The CDR3 contains 17 residues. The CDR3 bases are TGTGCCAGCAGTCCCGAGGAGGCAGCAAGCTCCTACAATGAGCAGTTCTTC. Translating gives CASSPEEAASSYNEQFF.

In its sample, this clonotype was seen many times. The genes are TRBV7-2 and TRBJ2-2; D perhaps matches TRBD1 (5 bases). Germline V gene lookup returns CDR1 SGHTA and CDR2 FQGNSA. The CDR3 runs 18 residues. V gave up 2 bases and J gave up 2 bases, with 18 bases separating them. The CDR3 coding sequence is TGTGCCAGCAGCTTACTCCTCGGTGTCAGGGTAAACACCGGGGAGCTGTTTTTT. Its protein product is CASSLLLGVRVNTGELFF.

V usage is TRBV28 and J usage is TRBJ2-6; possibly TRBD1 for D (6 bases). This CDR3 is 15 amino acids long. Germline assignment: CDR1 MDHEN and CDR2 SYDVKM. V lost 7 bases, J lost 3 bases, and 13 bases lay in between. This chain's CDR3 is CASTGVGYGANVLTF. In DNA form, the CDR3 reads TGTGCCAGCACAGGGGTGGGTTATGGGGCCAACGTCCTGACTTTC.

This clonotype was found many times. This chain links TRBV27 with TRBJ1-5; perhaps TRBD1 as D (5 bases). Trimming removed 2 bases from V and 7 bases from J, with 12 bases in between. This CDR3 is built from 14 residues. Germline CDR1 is MNHEY and CDR2 is SMNVEV (reference sequence). The CDR3 nucleotides are TGTGCCAGCAGTTTAGGTGGACAAAGGCAGCCCCAGCATTTT. This codes for CASSLGGQRQPQHF.

This clonotype has ten or more counts. The V gene is TRBV2, the J gene TRBJ2-7, with unresolved D. CDR3 length equals 17 residues. Trimming cost V 7 bases and J 2 bases, with 24 bases left between them. The germline V gene encodes CDR1 SNHLY and CDR2 FYNNEI. DNA for the CDR3: TGTGCCAGCACCTCGAAGGACGGACGATTGACAACCTACGAGCAGTACTTC. Residues: CASTSKDGRLTTYEQYF.

This clonotype appeared many times. The rearrangement uses TRBV28 and TRBJ2-7; tentative D call: TRBD1 (5 bases). CDR3 length equals 11 residues. Germline V lookup: CDR1 MDHEN, CDR2 SYDVKM. V was pared by 3 bases and J by 6 bases, with 6 bases between. The CDR3 nucleotides are TGTGCCAGCAGTTTTGGGGCCGAGCAGTACTTC. This encodes CASSFGAEQYF.

This clonotype was detected only a few times. The chain couples TRBV20-1 to TRBJ2-7; the D is unclear. The V end was cut by 6 bases, the J end by 7 bases, with 13 bases between. Germline CDR1 DFQATT, CDR2 SNEGSKA (reference sequence). This CDR3 spans 11 amino acids. CDR3 nucleotide sequence: TGCAGTGCCGAGAGTATAAGTGAGCAGTACTTC. Amino acid sequence: CSAESISEQYF.

The sample holds a few counts of this clonotype. This sequence joins TRBV7-9 and TRBJ2-7; tentative D call: TRBD2 (5 bases). The CDR3 consists of 17 residues. V lost 4 bases to trimming and J lost 0 bases, with 19 bases between them. Germline CDR1 is SEHNR and CDR2 is FQNEAQ (reference sequence). CDR3: CASSSTFSDWHSYEQYF. The CDR3 DNA is TGTGCCAGCAGCTCAACTTTTAGCGACTGGCACTCCTACGAGCAGTACTTC.

This clonotype was observed at least ten times. The V call is TRBV11-2, the J call TRBJ2-6, with TRBD1 identical over 8 bases. The V gene's germline CDR1 is SGHAT and CDR2 FQNNGV. With 5 bases clipped from V and 0 bases from J, the junction kept 15 bases outside the gene matches. This CDR3 comprises 20 residues. The CDR3 region has the DNA TGTGCCAGCAGCCCTAGGACAGGGTATATTGGTAGCTCTGGGGCCAACGTCCTGACTTTC. This codes for CASSPRTGYIGSSGANVLTF. Full variable domain (missing parts from reference TRBV11-2 and TRBJ2-6): EAGVAQSPRYKIIEKRQSVAFWCNPISGHATLYWYQQILGQGPKLLIQFQNNGVVDDSQLPKDRFSAERLKGVDSTLKIQPAKLEDSAVYLCASSPRTGYIGSSGANVLTFGAGSRLTVL.

This clonotype was recorded at least ten times. The CDR3 is CASSFMGSRVGGEQFF. The CDR3 bases are TGTGCCAGCAGTTTTATGGGCAGTCGAGTAGGAGGTGAGCAGTTCTTC. This chain connects TRBV28 to TRBJ2-1; tentatively, D is TRBD2 (5 bases). This CDR3 is 16 amino acids long. V was trimmed by 3 bases and J by 9 bases, leaving 21 bases between them. Germline CDR1 and CDR2: MDHEN and SYDVKM.